This is a list of T cell receptor beta chains from one sample in a study of blood T cells in healthy people across ages. In TCRdb, the 5' RACE reads were re-called with MiXCR into one record per CDR3 protein. The sample holds some 1,500,000 distinct CDR3 sequences; 35% to 45% are singletons and the top ten take 4%. The material sequenced was blood. The receptors derive from a woman younger than 35 in good health. Each CDR3 is given with its conserved first and last residue. D genes are given only for firm matches. For some rows the clone size is stated as once, few or many, or as a class when expanded; others skip it.

abundance,v_gene,j_gene,d_gene,CDR3aa,CDR3nt
.,TRBV7-8,TRBJ2-3,TRBD1,CASSTGDRGLTDTQYF,TGTGCCAGCAGCACCGGGGACAGGGGGCTCACAGATACGCAGTATTTT
.,TRBV20-1,TRBJ2-7,TRBD2,CSWTSENYEQYF,TGCAGCTGGACTAGCGAGAACTACGAGCAGTACTTC
.,TRBV14,TRBJ2-1,.,CASSPQLVFSLSSYNEQFF,TGTGCCAGCAGCCCGCAACTAGTTTTCTCGTTGAGCTCCTACAATGAGCAGTTCTTC
few,TRBV7-3,TRBJ2-7,.,CASSGIGIDEQYF,TGTGCCAGCAGCGGCATCGGGATCGACGAGCAGTACTTC
few,TRBV12-3/TRBV12-4,TRBJ1-1,.,CASSNRYTEAFF,TGTGCCAGCAGTAACCGGTACACTGAAGCTTTCTTT
.,TRBV12-3/TRBV12-4,TRBJ2-3,.,CASSLSRPTRTDTQYF,TGTGCCAGCAGTTTATCACGACCTACTCGCACAGATACGCAGTATTTT
.,TRBV4-1,TRBJ2-1,.,CATAADSSYNEQFF,TGCGCCACCGCGGCGGACAGCTCCTACAATGAGCAGTTCTTC
few,TRBV6-2/TRBV6-3,TRBJ1-1,.,CASSGAPNTEAFF,TGTGCCAGCAGTGGGGCTCCGAACACTGAAGCTTTCTTT
many,TRBV29-1,TRBJ1-2,.,CSVFTTDNYGYTF,TGCAGCGTTTTCACAACAGATAACTATGGCTACACCTTC
.,TRBV28,TRBJ2-1,.,CASSHRRDPNNEQFF,TGTGCCAGCAGCCACCGCCGGGACCCCAACAATGAGCAGTTCTTC
.,TRBV3-1,TRBJ2-7,TRBD1,CASSRLTGVHLYEQYF,TGTGCCAGCAGCCGATTAACAGGGGTACACCTATACGAGCAGTACTTC
few,TRBV25-1,TRBJ1-6,.,CASSVTKGSPLHF,TGTGCCAGCAGTGTTACCAAAGGTTCACCCCTCCACTTT
.,TRBV20-1,TRBJ2-5,TRBD1,CSARDGQGRQTQYF,TGCAGTGCTAGAGACGGACAGGGACGGCAGACCCAGTACTTC
.,TRBV5-1,TRBJ2-3,TRBD2,CASSSTSGPTDTQYF,TGCGCCAGCAGCTCCACTAGCGGCCCCACAGATACGCAGTATTTT
.,TRBV4-1,TRBJ2-7,.,CASSQFTDPNEQYF,TGCGCCAGCAGCCAGTTCACAGATCCTAACGAGCAGTACTTC
many,TRBV7-2,TRBJ2-2,.,CASSFIQGGTGELFF,TGTGCCAGCAGCTTTATCCAGGGTGGAACCGGGGAGCTGTTTTTT
few,TRBV7-9,TRBJ2-7,.,CASSKTDYYEQYF,TGTGCCAGCAGCAAGACAGATTACTACGAGCAGTACTTC
few,TRBV18,TRBJ2-1,TRBD1,CASSPPTGWGEQFF,TGTGCCAGCTCACCACCGACAGGGTGGGGTGAGCAGTTCTTC
.,TRBV20-1,TRBJ2-1,.,CGARFQSSYNEQFF,TGCGGTGCTAGATTCCAGAGCTCCTACAATGAGCAGTTCTTC
few,TRBV5-1,TRBJ1-2,.,CASSYQTVNYGYTF,TGCGCCAGCAGCTACCAGACAGTGAACTATGGCTACACCTTC
few,TRBV29-1,TRBJ2-7,TRBD1,CSVEGDRYEQYF,TGCAGCGTTGAGGGGGACAGGTACGAGCAGTACTTC
few,TRBV28,TRBJ1-5,.,CASSLWGRRSGNQPQHF,TGTGCCAGCAGTTTATGGGGACGGCGTTCGGGCAATCAGCCCCAGCATTTT
few,TRBV4-3,TRBJ2-7,TRBD2,CASSRGVAASGTRYEQYF,TGCGCCAGCAGCCGGGGGGTCGCGGCTAGCGGGACCCGTTACGAGCAGTACTTC
few,TRBV6-1,TRBJ2-3,TRBD2,CASSEGLESDTQYF,TGTGCCAGCAGTGAGGGACTAGAGTCTGATACGCAGTATTTT
.,TRBV9,TRBJ2-1,.,CASSSPNGNEQFF,TGTGCCAGCAGCTCCCCAAATGGCAACGAGCAGTTCTTC
.,TRBV7-9,TRBJ2-7,.,CASSQDLPEQYF,TGTGCCAGCAGCCAGGACTTGCCCGAGCAGTACTTC
.,TRBV2,TRBJ1-2,.,CASSELGAANYGYTF,TGTGCCAGCAGTGAACTCGGAGCAGCTAACTATGGCTACACCTTC
few,TRBV10-2,TRBJ1-2,TRBD1,CASSVTGEAGYTF,TGCGCCAGCAGTGTCACAGGGGAGGCTGGCTACACCTTC
few,TRBV7-9,TRBJ2-3,TRBD2,CASSYGTSGFTDTQYF,TGTGCCAGCAGCTACGGGACTAGCGGTTTCACAGATACGCAGTATTTT
.,TRBV6-2/TRBV6-3,TRBJ2-1,TRBD1,CASSWDRAQFF,TGTGCCAGCAGCTGGGACAGGGCCCAGTTCTTC
.,TRBV20-1,TRBJ1-2,.,CSAISVGLGNGYTF,TGCAGTGCGATTTCGGTGGGCCTTGGGAATGGCTACACCTTC
.,TRBV4-1,TRBJ1-5,.,CASSQEEGSGLPQHF,TGCGCCAGCAGCCAAGAGGAGGGCTCCGGTCTGCCCCAGCATTTT
few,TRBV9,TRBJ2-7,TRBD2,CASSVDQLAEQYF,TGTGCCAGCAGCGTAGACCAACTAGCGGAGCAGTACTTC
.,TRBV20-1,TRBJ2-1,TRBD2,CSARPSGDFYNEQFF,TGCAGTGCTAGACCTAGCGGAGACTTCTACAATGAGCAGTTCTTC
.,TRBV27,TRBJ2-5,.,CASSFSGSEFEQYF,TGTGCCAGCAGTTTCTCGGGGTCTGAGTTTGAGCAGTACTTC
few,TRBV5-1,TRBJ1-2,.,CASSCTCGYTF,TGCGCCAGCAGTTGTACATGCGGCTACACCTTC
.,TRBV7-8,TRBJ2-7,.,CASSPRGGGRYEQYF,TGTGCCAGCAGCCCTAGAGGGGGCGGGAGATACGAGCAGTACTTC
.,TRBV7-8,TRBJ2-2,.,CASSLGSGAYTGELFF,TGTGCCAGCAGCTTAGGATCGGGAGCTTACACCGGGGAGCTGTTTTTT
.,TRBV7-2,TRBJ2-1,.,CASSSRGTHYNEQFF,TGTGCCAGCAGCTCTCGGGGGACTCATTACAATGAGCAGTTCTTC
.,TRBV12-3/TRBV12-4,TRBJ2-3,TRBD2,CASSSTSGGDTDTQYF,TGTGCCAGCAGTTCGACTAGCGGGGGGGACACAGATACGCAGTATTTT
.,TRBV27,TRBJ1-2,TRBD1,CASSLYRQGASGYTF,TGTGCCAGCAGTTTGTATCGACAGGGGGCTAGTGGCTACACCTTC
.,TRBV7-9,TRBJ2-1,TRBD2,CASSFILADEQFF,TGTGCCAGCAGCTTTATACTAGCGGATGAGCAGTTCTTC
.,TRBV14,TRBJ2-7,.,CASSQVYRAAYEQYF,TGTGCCAGCAGCCAAGTATACAGGGCGGCCTACGAGCAGTACTTC
.,TRBV5-4,TRBJ2-4,.,CASSLVSGAAKNIQYF,TGTGCCAGCAGCTTGGTTTCGGGGGCGGCCAAAAACATTCAGTACTTC
.,TRBV5-6,TRBJ2-5,.,CASSPWTYNEQYF,TGTGCCAGCAGCCCGTGGACGTACAATGAGCAGTACTTC
.,TRBV6-2/TRBV6-3,TRBJ1-5,.,CASSYVYGGVGNQPQHF,TGTGCCAGCAGTTATGTTTACGGAGGTGTGGGTAATCAGCCCCAGCATTTT
.,TRBV30,TRBJ1-4,TRBD1,CAWAGTENEKLFF,TGTGCCTGGGCCGGGACAGAGAATGAAAAACTGTTTTTT
.,TRBV7-9,TRBJ2-3,.,CASSCYDWITDTQYF,TGTGCCAGCAGTTGCTACGACTGGATCACAGATACGCAGTATTTT